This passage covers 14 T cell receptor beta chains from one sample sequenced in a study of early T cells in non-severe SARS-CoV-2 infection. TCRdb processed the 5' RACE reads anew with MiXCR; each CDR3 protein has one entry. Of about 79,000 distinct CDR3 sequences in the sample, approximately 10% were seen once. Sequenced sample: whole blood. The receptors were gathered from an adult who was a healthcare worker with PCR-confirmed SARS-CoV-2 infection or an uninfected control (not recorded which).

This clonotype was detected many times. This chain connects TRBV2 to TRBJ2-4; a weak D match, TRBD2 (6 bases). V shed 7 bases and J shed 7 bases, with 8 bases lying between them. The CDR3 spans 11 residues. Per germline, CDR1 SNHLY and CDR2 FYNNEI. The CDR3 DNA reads TGTGCCAGCAAGGGAGGCAACATTCAGTACTTC. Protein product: CASKGGNIQYF. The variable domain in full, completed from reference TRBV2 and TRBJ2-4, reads EPEVTQTPSHQVTQMGQEVILRCVPISNHLYFYWYRQILGQKVEFLVSFYNNEISEKSEIFDDQFSVERPDGSNFTLKIRSTKLEDSAMYFCASKGGNIQYFGAGTRLSVL.

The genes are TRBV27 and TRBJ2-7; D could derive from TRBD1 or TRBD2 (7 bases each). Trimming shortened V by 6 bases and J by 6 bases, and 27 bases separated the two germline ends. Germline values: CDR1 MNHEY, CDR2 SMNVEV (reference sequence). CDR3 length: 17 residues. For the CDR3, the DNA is TGTGCCAGCAGCCCCAGGGGGGGGAACTACTTGGGTGGCGAGCAGTACTTC. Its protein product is CASSPRGGNYLGGEQYF.

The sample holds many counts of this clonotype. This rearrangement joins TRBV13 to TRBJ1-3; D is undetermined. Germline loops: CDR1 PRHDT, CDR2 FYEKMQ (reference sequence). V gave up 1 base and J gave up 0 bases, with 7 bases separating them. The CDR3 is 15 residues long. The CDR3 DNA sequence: TGTGCCAGCAGCTTAGAAGGGAGCTCTGGAAACACCATATATTTT. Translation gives CASSLEGSSGNTIYF. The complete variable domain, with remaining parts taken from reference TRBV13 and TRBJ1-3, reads AAGVIQSPRHLIKEKRETATLKCYPIPRHDTVYWYQQGPGQDPQFLISFYEKMQSDKGSIPDRFSAQQFSDYHSELNMSSLELGDSALYFCASSLEGSSGNTIYFGEGSWLTVV.

CDR3 amino acids: CASTLTGTGANVLTF. Here the CDR3 DNA reads TGTGCCAGCACCTTAACAGGGACTGGGGCCAACGTCCTGACTTTC. The V gene is TRBV6-2 or TRBV6-3, the J gene TRBJ2-6, with D possibly being TRBD1 (6 bases). The V gene's germline CDR1 is MNHEY and CDR2 SVGEGT. With 7 bases removed from V and 2 bases from J, the gap between germline ends came to 12 bases. The CDR3 length is 15 residues.

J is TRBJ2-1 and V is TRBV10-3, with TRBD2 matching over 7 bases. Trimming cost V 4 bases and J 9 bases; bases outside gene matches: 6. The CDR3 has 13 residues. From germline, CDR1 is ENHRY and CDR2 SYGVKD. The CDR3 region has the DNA TGTGCCATCAGTGTGGTGCCGGGAGGTGAGCAGTTCTTC. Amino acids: CAISVVPGGEQFF.

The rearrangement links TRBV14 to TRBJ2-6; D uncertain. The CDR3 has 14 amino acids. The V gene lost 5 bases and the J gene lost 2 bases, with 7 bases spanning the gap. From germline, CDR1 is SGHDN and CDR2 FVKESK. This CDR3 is CASSSRPGANVLTF. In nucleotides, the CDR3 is TGTGCCAGCAGCTCACGCCCTGGGGCCAACGTCCTGACTTTC.

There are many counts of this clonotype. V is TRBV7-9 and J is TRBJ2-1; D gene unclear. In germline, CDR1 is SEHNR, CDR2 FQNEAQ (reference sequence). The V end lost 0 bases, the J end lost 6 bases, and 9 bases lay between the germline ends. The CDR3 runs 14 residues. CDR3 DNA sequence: TGTGCCAGCAGCTTAGCCCGGGTCATCAATGAGCAGTTCTTC. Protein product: CASSLARVINEQFF.

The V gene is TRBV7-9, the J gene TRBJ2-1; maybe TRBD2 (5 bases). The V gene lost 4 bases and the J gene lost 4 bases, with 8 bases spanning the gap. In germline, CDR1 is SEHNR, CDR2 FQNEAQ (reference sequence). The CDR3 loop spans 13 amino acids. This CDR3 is CASSCPGYNEQFF. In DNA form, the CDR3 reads TGTGCCAGCAGCTGCCCGGGGTACAATGAGCAGTTCTTC.

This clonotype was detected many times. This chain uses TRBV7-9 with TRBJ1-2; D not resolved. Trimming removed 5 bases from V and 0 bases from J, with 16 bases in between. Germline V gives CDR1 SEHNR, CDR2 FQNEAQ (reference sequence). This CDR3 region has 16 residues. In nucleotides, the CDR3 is TGTGCCAGCAGCCCTGGGCTTACGGCCACTAACTATGGCTACACCTTC. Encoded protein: CASSPGLTATNYGYTF.

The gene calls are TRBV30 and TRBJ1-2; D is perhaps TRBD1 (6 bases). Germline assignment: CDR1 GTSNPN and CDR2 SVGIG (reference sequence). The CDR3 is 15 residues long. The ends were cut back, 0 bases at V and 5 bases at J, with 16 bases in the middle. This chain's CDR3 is CAWSVYQGHPYGYTF. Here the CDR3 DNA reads TGTGCCTGGAGTGTTTATCAGGGACATCCTTATGGCTACACCTTC. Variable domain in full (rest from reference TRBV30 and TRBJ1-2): SQTIHQWPATLVQPVGSPLSLECTVEGTSNPNLYWYRQAAGRGLQLLFYSVGIGQISSEVPQNLSASRPQDRQFILSSKKLLLSDSGFYLCAWSVYQGHPYGYTFGSGTRLTVV.

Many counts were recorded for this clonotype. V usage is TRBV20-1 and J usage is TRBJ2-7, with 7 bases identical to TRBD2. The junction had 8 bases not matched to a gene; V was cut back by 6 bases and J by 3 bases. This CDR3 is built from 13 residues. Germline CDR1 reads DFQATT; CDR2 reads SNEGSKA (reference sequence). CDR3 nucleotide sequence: TGCAGTGCCCGTACGTCGGGAGGCTACGAGCAGTACTTC. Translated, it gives CSARTSGGYEQYF.

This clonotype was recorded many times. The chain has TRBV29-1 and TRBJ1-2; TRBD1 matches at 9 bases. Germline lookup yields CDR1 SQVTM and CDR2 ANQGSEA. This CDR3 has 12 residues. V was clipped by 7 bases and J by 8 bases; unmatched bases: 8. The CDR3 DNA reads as TGCAGCGCGGACAGGGGCGAACAGGGCTACACCTTC. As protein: CSADRGEQGYTF.

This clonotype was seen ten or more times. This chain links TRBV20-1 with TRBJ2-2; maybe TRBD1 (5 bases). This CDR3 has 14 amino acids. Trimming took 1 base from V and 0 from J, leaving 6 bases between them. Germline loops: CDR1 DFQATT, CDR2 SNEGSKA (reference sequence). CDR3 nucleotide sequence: TGCAGTGCTAGAGGCAGGGCGAACACCGGGGAGCTGTTTTTT. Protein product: CSARGRANTGELFF.

Here the CDR3 reads CASSLSRGQTYEQYF. The CDR3 DNA is TGCGCCAGCAGCTTATCACGGGGACAGACCTACGAGCAGTACTTC. The chain uses TRBV4-1 and TRBJ2-7; TRBD1 matches at 7 bases. The CDR3 runs to 15 residues. Germline V gene data show CDR1 as MGHRA and CDR2 as YSYEKL. Unmatched junction bases numbered 9, after V lost 5 bases and J lost 2 bases.